This T cell receptor (beta chain) stems from a study of OX40 agonist ivuxolimab in advanced cancers. Study in general: Patients were treated with ivuxolimab, an agonistic anti-OX40 (CD134) antibody. Every 2 weeks, patients received ivuxolimab intravenously, dosed at 0.01 to 10 mg/kg.

Trimming took 5 bases from V and 6 from J; bases not matched to a gene: 2. Germline V CDR1 and CDR2: SGHTA, FQGNSA. This CDR3 is 14 amino acids long. Whole-study findings and limits: The authors also found low normalized T-cell clonal expansion in some nonresponders. Relative to CD4+, CD8+ T cells held more expanded clones on average.

This clone was recorded a few times. Its target is not known. This table comes from immunoSEQ multiplex PCR, and its TCRdb copy is limited to in-frame clones, with some not included. This sample has around 70,000 clones, with around 85% found just once. The chain couples TRBV7-2 to TRBJ2-1; 12 bases are a match to TRBD1. This receptor was obtained from an adult with an advanced solid tumor such as melanoma, head and neck, liver or kidney cancer. This specimen consisted of CD4+ or CD8+ T cells sorted from blood, obtained in a trial of the OX40 agonist ivuxolimab. CDR3 DNA sequence: TGTGCCAGCAGCCCGGGACAGGGGGCCAATGAGCAGTTCTTC. Its translation: CASSPGQGANEQFF. Filled out from reference TRBV7-2 and TRBJ2-1, the complete variable domain reads GAGVSQSPSNKVTEKGKDVELRCDPISGHTALYWYRQSLGQGLEFLIYFQGNSAPDKSGLPSDRFSAERTGGSVSTLTIQRTQQEDSAVYLCASSPGQGANEQFFGPGTRLTVL.